Shown below are 18 T cell receptor beta chains from a single sample sequenced in a study of T cell clonotyping in hematopoietic cell transplantation. The protocol was immunoSEQ multiplex PCR, while the TCRdb copy is restricted to in-frame clones and leaves out a portion. The data show over 5,000 clones, 72% seen once. The input for sequencing was PBMCs, taken 100 days after allogeneic stem cell transplant. Source of these receptors: a female patient aged 45 to 65 who had an allogeneic stem cell transplant, so the T cells may come from the graft donor. Some clones in this sample may be carry-over from other donors' samples.

The chain links TRBV6-6 to TRBJ2-1; TRBD2 matches at 8 bases. The CDR3 totals 13 residues. V lost 10 bases, J lost 7 bases, and 9 bases stayed unmatched. The germline V gene encodes CDR1 MNHNY and CDR2 SVGAGI (reference sequence). The CDR3 loop reads CAIRGGGGNEQFF. CDR3 DNA sequence: TGTGCCATCCGGGGGGGAGGCGGGAATGAGCAGTTCTTC.

This chain joins TRBV30 and TRBJ1-2; maybe TRBD1 (5 bases). The CDR3 consists of 16 residues. Germline CDR1 GTSNPN, CDR2 SVGIG (reference sequence). Trimming took 0 bases from V and 4 from J, leaving 18 bases between them. The CDR3 loop reads CAWSVSGMGRSYGYTF. In nucleotides, the CDR3 is TGTGCCTGGAGTGTATCGGGCATGGGGCGATCCTATGGCTACACCTTC.

The V gene is TRBV6-5, the J gene TRBJ1-3; 7 bases match TRBD1. The V gene's germline CDR1 is MNHEY and CDR2 SVGAGI. The V and J ends lost 5 bases and 0 bases, in that order; junction bases with no gene match: 4. The length of the CDR3 is 15 residues. The CDR3: CASSRDSPSGNTIYF. The CDR3 coding sequence is TGTGCCAGCAGTCGGGACAGCCCCTCTGGAAACACCATATATTTT.

This chain uses TRBV2 with TRBJ2-3, with a tentative D call TRBD2 (6 bases). The CDR3 has 15 amino acids. The germline V and J ends were trimmed by 8 bases and 0 bases, with 15 bases remaining between them. Germline CDR1 and CDR2: SNHLY and FYNNEI. DNA for the CDR3: TGTGCCAGCGGTCCCGGGACTTTAAGCACAGATACGCAGTATTTT. Translation gives CASGPGTLSTDTQYF.

This sequence joins TRBV21-1 and TRBJ2-1; TRBD1, the table's D call, was not compared with the DNA. TRBV21-1 corresponds to a pseudogene. The CDR3 has 13 amino acids. The CDR3 protein is CAIPGGSYNEQFF. In nucleotides, the CDR3 is TGTGCCATCCCAGGGGGATCCTACAATGAGCAGTTCTTC.

The chain recombines TRBV5-4 with TRBJ2-4; D unresolved. CDR3 length: 13 residues. The V end was cut by 4 bases, the J end by 8 bases, with 13 bases between. The germline V gene encodes CDR1 SGHNT and CDR2 YYREEE (reference sequence). The CDR3 loop reads CASSPFDRDIQYF. The CDR3, as DNA: TGTGCCAGCAGCCCCTTCGACCGGGACATTCAGTACTTC.

This clone showed up just a few times. The V call is TRBV11-1, the J call TRBJ1-1, with D possibly TRBD1 on 5 matching bases. V lost 1 base to trimming and J lost 11 bases, with 14 bases between them. The CDR3 is made up of 13 amino acids. Germline assignment: CDR1 SGHAT and CDR2 FQDESV (reference sequence). The CDR3 DNA follows: TGTGCCAGCAGCTTAGAAGGTTCAGGGCCCGCTTTCTTT. It specifies CASSLEGSGPAFF. The full variable domain, its missing parts supplied by reference TRBV11-1 and TRBJ1-1, is EAEVAQSPRYKITEKSQAVAFWCDPISGHATLYWYRQILGQGPELLVQFQDESVVDDSQLPKDRFSAERLKGVDSTLKIQPAELGDSAMYLCASSLEGSGPAFFGQGTRLTVV.

V gene TRBV4-1 combines with J gene TRBJ1-1; TRBD1 agrees at 7 bases. Trimming removed 5 bases from V and 1 base from J; junction bases left unmatched: 4. This CDR3 region has 14 residues. Per germline, CDR1 MGHRA and CDR2 YSYEKL. This chain's CDR3 is CASSTRTGNTEAFF. CDR3 in DNA: TGCGCCAGCAGCACCCGGACAGGGAACACTGAAGCTTTCTTT.

This chain joins TRBV6-5 and TRBJ2-3, with D unclear. The CDR3 has 13 amino acids. Germline V gene data show CDR1 as MNHEY and CDR2 as SVGAGI. Trimming cost V 5 bases and J 2 bases, with 8 bases left between them. The CDR3 coding sequence is TGTGCCAGCAGTACGGTTGCCACAGATACGCAGTATTTT. Translation: CASSTVATDTQYF.

This chain connects TRBV25-1 to TRBJ2-5; D is undetermined. Trimming removed 7 bases from V and 2 bases from J, with 11 bases in between. CDR1 MGHDK and CDR2 SYGVNS come from the germline V gene. The CDR3 runs to 13 residues. The CDR3 here is CASKEDPQETQYF. In DNA, the CDR3 is TGTGCCAGCAAAGAGGACCCACAAGAGACCCAGTACTTC.

The chain uses TRBV28 and TRBJ1-5; 7 positions agree with TRBD1. This CDR3 region has 17 residues. Germline trimming cut 6 bases from V and 1 base from J; bases unmatched to any gene: 12. Germline lookup yields CDR1 MDHEN and CDR2 SYDVKM. As DNA, the CDR3 is TGTGCCAGCAGACCGACCGGGACAGAAAAAAGCAATCAGCCCCAGCATTTT. The encoded protein is CASRPTGTEKSNQPQHF.

J is TRBJ2-1 and V is TRBV7-3, with TRBD2 identical over 10 bases. Trimming removed 5 bases from V and 5 bases from J; junction bases left unmatched: 9. CDR1 SGHTA and CDR2 FQGTGA come from the germline V gene. There are 16 residues in the CDR3. CDR3 sequence: CASSLGRLAGDNEQFF. The CDR3 bases are TGTGCCAGCAGCCTCGGGCGACTAGCGGGTGACAATGAGCAGTTCTTC.

The CDR3 DNA sequence: TGTGCCAGCAGTTACTCGAGTGGGGTAACCCCCTATTTT. Translation: CASSYSSGVTPYF. The rearrangement uses TRBV6-6 and TRBJ2-3; D remains unclear. The CDR3 covers 13 residues. The ends were cut back, 0 bases at V and 15 bases at J, with 16 bases in the middle. The germline CDR1 and CDR2 sequences are MNHNY and SVGAGI (reference sequence).

Concerning this clone itself: This sequence may be a read error, since a much larger clone differs from it by one base. The genes are TRBV5-1 and TRBJ2-5, with D maybe TRBD2 (6 bases). The end of the DNA fits TRBJ2-7 better, so the J call may be wrong. Germline values: CDR1 SGHRS, CDR2 YFSETQ. There are 16 residues in the CDR3. The DNA for the CDR3 is TGCGCCAGCAGCTTCGGTTCTGGGGACTTCTCCTACGAGCAGTACTTC. This gives the protein CASSFGSGDFSYEQYF.

V usage is TRBV29-1 and J usage is TRBJ2-7, with D possibly called TRBD1 or TRBD2 (5 bases each). V was trimmed by 6 bases and J by 7 bases, leaving 19 bases between them. Germline CDR1 SQVTM, CDR2 ANQGSEA. The CDR3 covers 13 residues. The CDR3 loop reads CSVEQTVGGEQYF. As DNA, the CDR3 is TGCAGCGTCGAGCAGACAGTGGGCGGGGAGCAGTACTTC.

V gene TRBV5-1 combines with J gene TRBJ2-3; D remains unclear. V was shortened by 6 bases and J by 0 bases, with 11 bases between the two germline ends. Germline values: CDR1 SGHRS, CDR2 YFSETQ. The CDR3 extends over 14 amino acids. This chain's CDR3 is CASKVESSTDTQYF. As DNA, the CDR3 is TGCGCCAGCAAAGTTGAGTCTAGCACAGATACGCAGTATTTT. The full variable domain, rest sourced from reference TRBV5-1 and TRBJ2-3, is KAGVTQTPRYLIKTRGQQVTLSCSPISGHRSVSWYQQTPGQGLQFLFEYFSETQRNKGNFPGRFSGRQFSNSRSEMNVSTLELGDSALYLCASKVESSTDTQYFGPGTRLTVL.

This CDR3 reads CASSSNSGGYEQYF. CDR3 bases: TGTGCCAGCAGCTCGAATAGCGGGGGCTACGAGCAGTACTTC. V usage is TRBV6-1 and J usage is TRBJ2-5; TRBD2 matches at 9 bases. The J call is uncertain, as TRBJ2-7 better fits the DNA end. This CDR3 is built from 14 residues. Germline CDR1 MNHNS, CDR2 SASEGT.

V gene TRBV19 combines with J gene TRBJ1-2, with TRBD1 matching over 8 bases. With 5 bases clipped from V and 7 bases from J, the junction kept 6 bases outside the gene matches. CDR3 length equals 13 residues. CDR1 and CDR2 from the germline V gene are LNHDA and SQIVND (reference sequence). The CDR3 coding sequence is TGTGCCAGTAGTCTTACAGGGGGTTCTGGCTACACCTTC. Translation gives CASSLTGGSGYTF.